This T cell receptor beta chain emerged from a study of blood T cells in healthy people across ages. The CDR3 extends over 17 amino acids. CDR1 and CDR2 (germline): SEHNR, FQNEAQ (reference sequence). The V end lost 4 bases, the J end lost 0 bases, and 15 bases lay between the germline ends. Drawn from each donor were about 9 milliliters of peripheral blood. There are a few counts of this clonotype. With a J-beta primer mix and a sample-barcoded 5' primer, a second PCR ran roughly 6 to 11 cycles. Sequencing of every sample gave 2.5 million or more CDR3-containing paired-end reads. TCRdb re-derived calls from the 5' RACE reads in MiXCR, one entry per CDR3 protein. The profile shows 1.5 million to 2 million distinct CDR3 sequences, almost 35% of them singletons.

Sample: blood. The receptor comes from a woman aged 25 to 39 in good health. V and J are TRBV7-9 and TRBJ1-4, with TRBD1 as a possible D gene (5 bases). The CDR3 protein is CASSSRQGVATNEKLFF. The CDR3 nucleotides read TGTGCCAGCAGCTCCCGGCAGGGCGTAGCAACTAATGAAAAACTGTTTTTT.